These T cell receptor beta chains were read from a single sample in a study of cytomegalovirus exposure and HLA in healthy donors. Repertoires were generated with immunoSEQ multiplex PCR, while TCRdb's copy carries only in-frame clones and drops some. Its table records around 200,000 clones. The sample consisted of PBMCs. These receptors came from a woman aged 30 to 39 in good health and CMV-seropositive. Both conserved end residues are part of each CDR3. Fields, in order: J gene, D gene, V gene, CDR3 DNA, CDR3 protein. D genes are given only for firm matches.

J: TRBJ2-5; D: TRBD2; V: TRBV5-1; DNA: TGCGCCAGCAGCTTGTCCCCTGGCGGGAGGTTGGAGACCCAGTACTTC; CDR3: CASSLSPGGRLETQYF
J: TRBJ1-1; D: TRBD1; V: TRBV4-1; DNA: TGCGCCAGCAGCCAGGTCGTTTACAGGGGGCTACGATTGAACACTGAAGCTTTCTTT; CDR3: CASSQVVYRGLRLNTEAFF
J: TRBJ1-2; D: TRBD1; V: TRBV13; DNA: TGTGCCAGCAGCTTAGGCCGGGGACAGGGGTTGGATGGCTACACCTTC; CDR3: CASSLGRGQGLDGYTF
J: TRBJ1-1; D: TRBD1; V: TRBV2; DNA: TGTGCCAGCAGTTCGTCGGCAGGGGGCGATTCTGTGGAAGCTTTCTTT; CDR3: CASSSSAGGDSVEAFF
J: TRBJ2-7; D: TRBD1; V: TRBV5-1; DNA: TGCGCCAGCAGCTCCGGGACAGCATCATACGAGCAGTACTTC; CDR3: CASSSGTASYEQYF
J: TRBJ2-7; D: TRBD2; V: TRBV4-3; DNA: TGCGCCAGCAGCCTTTTAGCGGGAGGGACAGGGGAGCAGTACTTC; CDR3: CASSLLAGGTGEQYF
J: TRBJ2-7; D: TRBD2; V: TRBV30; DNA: TGTGCCTGGAGCCCCGGGAGGGAGTTTCGCTACGAGCAGTACTTC; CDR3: CAWSPGREFRYEQYF
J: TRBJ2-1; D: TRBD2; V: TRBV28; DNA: TGTGCCAGCAGTTTGTCCGGGCGGGAGGGCCCCTACAATGAGCAGTTCTTC; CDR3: CASSLSGREGPYNEQFF
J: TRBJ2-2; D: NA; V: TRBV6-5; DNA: TGTGCCAGCAGTTTAGGGACTTTCGACACCGGGGAGCTGTTTTTT; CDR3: CASSLGTFDTGELFF
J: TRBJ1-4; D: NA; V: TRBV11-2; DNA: TGTGCCAGCAGAAACGACAGGTTCTCGGATGAAAAACTGTTTTTT; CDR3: CASRNDRFSDEKLFF
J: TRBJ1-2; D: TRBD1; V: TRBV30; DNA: TGTGCCTGGAGTACAGGGGGCGGATATGGCTACACCTTC; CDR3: CAWSTGGGYGYTF
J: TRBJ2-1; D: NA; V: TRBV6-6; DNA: TGTGCCAGCAGGCCGCCGACAGCTTCCCGTTACAATGAGCAGTTCTTC; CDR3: CASRPPTASRYNEQFF
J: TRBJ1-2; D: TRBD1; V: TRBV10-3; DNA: TGTGCCATCAAACCGGGACAGGGGGGGACTAACTATGGCTACACCTTC; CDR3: CAIKPGQGGTNYGYTF
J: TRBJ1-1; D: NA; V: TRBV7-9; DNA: TGTGCCAGCAGCCGACTGACCCCCATGAACACTGAAGCTTTCTTT; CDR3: CASSRLTPMNTEAFF
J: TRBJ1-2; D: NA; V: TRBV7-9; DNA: NA; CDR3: CASSLGGTFGAGYTF
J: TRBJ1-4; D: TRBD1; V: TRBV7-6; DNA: TGTGCCAGCAGCTTAGTGCCCTTGGGACCGGGACAGTATAATGAAAAACTGTTTTTT; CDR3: CASSLVPLGPGQYNEKLFF
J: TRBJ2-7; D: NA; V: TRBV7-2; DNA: TGTGCCAGCAGCTTTTTGCTATTCTCCTACGAGCAGTACTTC; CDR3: CASSFLLFSYEQYF
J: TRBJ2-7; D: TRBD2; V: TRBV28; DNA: TGTGCCAGCAGTTTCACTCGTGGGGGGAGCGGGGAAACGTCGTACGAGCAGTACTTC; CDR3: CASSFTRGGSGETSYEQYF
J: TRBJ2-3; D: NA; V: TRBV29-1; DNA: TGCAGCGTTGAAGCGCGCCAGGCTAGCACAGATACGCAGTATTTT; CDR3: CSVEARQASTDTQYF
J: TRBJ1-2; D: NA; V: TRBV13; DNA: TGTGCCAGCAGCTTAGAACAGGCGGATGGCTACACCTTC; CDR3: CASSLEQADGYTF
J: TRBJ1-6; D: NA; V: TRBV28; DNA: TGTGCCAGCAGTTTATGGGCGGATGGGAATTCACCCCTCCACTTT; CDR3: CASSLWADGNSPLHF
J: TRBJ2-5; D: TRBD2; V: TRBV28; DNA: TGTGCCAGCCTCGGACTAGCGGGGCAAGAGACCCAGTACTTC; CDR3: CASLGLAGQETQYF
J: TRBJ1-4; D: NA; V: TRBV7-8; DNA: TGTGCCAGCAGCCCGACGGGGGCAACTAATGAAAAACTGTTTTTT; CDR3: CASSPTGATNEKLFF
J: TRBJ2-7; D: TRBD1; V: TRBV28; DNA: TGTGCCAGCAGTTCGACCGGGACAGGGCTCTACGAGCAGTACTTC; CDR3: CASSSTGTGLYEQYF
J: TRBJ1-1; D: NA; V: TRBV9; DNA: TGTGCCAGCAGCTTGGGGCCAGGGGAATTGAACACTGAAGCTTTCTTT; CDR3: CASSLGPGELNTEAFF
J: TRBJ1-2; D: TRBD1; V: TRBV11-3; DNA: TGTGCCAGCAGCGCGGACAGGGTAGGAAATGGCTACACCTTC; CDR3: CASSADRVGNGYTF
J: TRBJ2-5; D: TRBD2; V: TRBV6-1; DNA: TGTGCCAGCAGTCCAGCGGGGGAAAAAGAGACCCAGTACTTC; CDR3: CASSPAGEKETQYF
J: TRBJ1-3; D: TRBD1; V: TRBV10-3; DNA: TGTGCCATCAGTGGATCGACAGGGAAGACTGGAAACACCATATATTTT; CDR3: CAISGSTGKTGNTIYF
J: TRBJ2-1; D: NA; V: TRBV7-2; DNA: TGTGCCAGCAGCTTACGGGTATGGGAGCGAGATGAGCAGTTCTTC; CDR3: CASSLRVWERDEQFF
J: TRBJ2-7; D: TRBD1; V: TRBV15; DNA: TGTGCCACCAGCAGAGATGGTGGCAGGGGGCTGGGTGGGCAGTACTTC; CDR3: CATSRDGGRGLGGQYF
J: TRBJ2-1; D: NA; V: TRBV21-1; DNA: TGTGCCAGCAGCGAAGCGGGAGGGGGGCATGAGCAGTTCTTC; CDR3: CASSEAGGGHEQFF
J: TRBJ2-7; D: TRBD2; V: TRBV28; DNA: TGTGCCACCAGACTAGCGGGTGTCTCCTACGAGCAGTACTTC; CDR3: CATRLAGVSYEQYF
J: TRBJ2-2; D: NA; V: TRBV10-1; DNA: TGCGCCAGCAGTGAGTCTGGGAGCGGAAGAATGAACACCGGGGAGCTGTTTTTT; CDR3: CASSESGSGRMNTGELFF
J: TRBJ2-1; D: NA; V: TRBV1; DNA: TGCACCAGCAAGGGCGGGAGGTGGGTCAATGAGCAGTTCTTC; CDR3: CTSKGGRWVNEQFF
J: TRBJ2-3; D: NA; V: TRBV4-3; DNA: TGCGCCAGCAGCCATGTTAGGACAGACCGCACAGATACGCAGTATTTT; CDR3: CASSHVRTDRTDTQYF
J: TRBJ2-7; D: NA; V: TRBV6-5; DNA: TGTGCCAGCAGTTACTCGAAGACTTACGAGCAGTACTTC; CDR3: CASSYSKTYEQYF
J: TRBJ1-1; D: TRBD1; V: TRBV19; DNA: TGTGCCAGTATCAGGGGCCCCCGGGACAGGGATAGTGAAGCTTTCTTT; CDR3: CASIRGPRDRDSEAFF
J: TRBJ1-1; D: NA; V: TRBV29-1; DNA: TGCAGCGTTTCCCCACAGGAGCAGAACACTGAAGCTTTCTTT; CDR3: CSVSPQEQNTEAFF
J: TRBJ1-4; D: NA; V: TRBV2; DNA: TGTGCCAGCAGTGCCAGGATAGTTAATGAAAAACTGTTTTTT; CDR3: CASSARIVNEKLFF
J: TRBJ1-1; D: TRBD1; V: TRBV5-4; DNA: TGTGCCAGCAGCTTTCGTACAGGGGCCACTGAAGCTTTCTTT; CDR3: CASSFRTGATEAFF
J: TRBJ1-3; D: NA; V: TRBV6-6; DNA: TGTGCCAGCAGTTACTATCGGACAGACTCTGGAAACACCATATATTTT; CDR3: CASSYYRTDSGNTIYF